The clone carrying this T cell receptor beta chain has a single count. Trimming left V 6 bases short and J 5 bases short, with 11 bases between. The germline V gene encodes CDR1 MNHEY and CDR2 SVGAGI. This CDR3 region has 12 residues. These data come from a study of blood T cell repertoires in COVID-19. Study overall: Researchers got acute and convalescent COVID-19 samples from the United States, Italy and Spain. T cells, B-cell-depleted T cells, or PBMCs supplied cDNA or gDNA.

In the original processing: Reference gene primer amplification gave estimated nucleated cell counts. The data were produced by immunoSEQ multiplex PCR, yet TCRdb's version contains in-frame clones alone and is incomplete. V and J calls and clone size are those listed in that table; D and trimming were worked out from the DNA. There are about 140,000 clones in the sample; approximately 84% occur only once, and about 5.8% lies in the top ten. The V call is TRBV6-5, the J call TRBJ2-7; D not certain. The sequence was obtained from a human donor in a cohort sampled during active COVID-19. Input material: peripheral blood. For the CDR3, the DNA is TGTGCCAGCAGCCAACAGCTGGACGAGCAGTACTTC. Its protein is CASSQQLDEQYF.